These 17 T cell receptor beta chains share one sample of origin, sequenced in a study of shared clonotypes between healthy human individuals (dated by TCRdb to the early 2020s). The library was made by the immunoSEQ multiplex PCR assay. Sourced from immuneACCESS, this table was stored by TCRdb with only in-frame sequences that have V and J called. A share of the clones is absent; for the studies checked, an unresolved V gene accounts for under half, and the remainder has no known explanation. The sample profile shows some 2.1 million clones; over 85% of them were found once. The top ten clones comprise around 0.13% of the sample. The sequenced sample consisted of naive CD4+ T cells sorted from blood. This specimen's cell subset or site label, per the study, means: CD45RA+ positively selected. These receptors were obtained from a man younger than 35 in good health.

The V and J genes are TRBV20-1 and TRBJ1-2, with a possible D match to TRBD1 (6 bases). Trimming took off 6 bases at V and 8 bases at J, with 13 bases between the two ends. Per germline, CDR1 DFQATT and CDR2 SNEGSKA (reference sequence). The CDR3 runs 11 residues. Here the CDR3 reads CSAQQGSGYTF. The DNA of the CDR3 is TGCAGTGCCCAACAGGGAAGCGGCTACACCTTC.

The rearrangement links TRBV9 to TRBJ2-3; D remains ambiguous. Trimming removed 6 bases at V and 4 bases at J, with 18 bases between. This CDR3 comprises 15 residues. CDR1 is SGDLS and CDR2 is YYNGEE in the germline V gene. CDR3 region: CASTPTPRNPDTQYF. CDR3 nucleotide sequence: TGTGCCAGCACTCCTACTCCAAGAAACCCAGATACGCAGTATTTT. Full variable domain (remainder filled in from reference TRBV9 and TRBJ2-3): DSGVTQTPKHLITATGQRVTLRCSPRSGDLSVYWYQQSLDQGLQFLIQYYNGEERAKGNILERFSAQQFPDLHSELNLSSLELGDSALYFCASTPTPRNPDTQYFGPGTRLTVL.

The chain combines TRBV7-2 with TRBJ2-7, with TRBD1 identical over 10 bases. The junction had 6 bases not matched to a gene; V was cut back by 7 bases and J by 0 bases. The CDR3 totals 15 residues. CDR1 is SGHTA, CDR2 FQGNSA, per germline. CDR3 loop: CASKWGTGASYEQYF. The CDR3 bases are TGTGCCAGCAAGTGGGGGACAGGGGCCTCCTACGAGCAGTACTTC.

This chain connects TRBV30 to TRBJ2-7; D gene uncertain. CDR3 length: 16 residues. Trimming took 1 base from V and 0 from J, leaving 16 bases between them. Germline loops: CDR1 GTSNPN, CDR2 SVGIG (reference sequence). CDR3 in DNA: TGTGCCTGGAGTGACCCTCATTCAGCTCTCTCCTACGAGCAGTACTTC. This translates into CAWSDPHSALSYEQYF.

This clone was counted a single time. The rearrangement links TRBV4-1 to TRBJ2-1; TRBD1 matches at 9 bases. The V gene end was trimmed by 2 bases and the J gene end by 0 bases; junction bases not matched to a gene: 5. The CDR3 consists of 17 residues. Germline loops: CDR1 MGHRA, CDR2 YSYEKL. In DNA, the CDR3 is TGCGCCAGCAGCCAAACCGGACAGGGGAGCTCCTACAATGAGCAGTTCTTC. Amino acid sequence: CASSQTGQGSSYNEQFF.

The chain couples TRBV6-1 to TRBJ1-1, with no clear D. This CDR3 comprises 13 residues. The V gene lost 4 bases and the J gene lost 1 base, with 7 bases spanning the gap. Germline loops: CDR1 MNHNS, CDR2 SASEGT. This chain's CDR3 is CASSAKENTEAFF. DNA of the CDR3: TGTGCCAGCAGTGCTAAGGAGAACACTGAAGCTTTCTTT.

V usage is TRBV11-3 and J usage is TRBJ2-2; D call uncertain. The V gene's germline CDR1 is SGHNT and CDR2 YENEEA. Trimming stripped 1 base from V and 6 bases from J, with 12 bases between. CDR3 length: 15 residues. CDR3 sequence reads: CASSLGGLVSGELFF. The CDR3 region has the DNA TGTGCCAGCAGCTTAGGCGGTCTGGTCTCCGGGGAGCTGTTTTTT.

This clone was counted a single time. The V and J genes are TRBV30 and TRBJ2-6, with 7 bases matching TRBD1. J lost 0 bases, V lost 0 bases, and 11 bases had no gene match. The CDR3 sequence is 19 residues long. Per germline, CDR1 GTSNPN and CDR2 SVGIG (reference sequence). CDR3 amino acids: CAWSVLGQGVLSGANVLTF. The CDR3 nucleotides read TGTGCCTGGAGTGTCTTAGGGCAGGGGGTTCTCTCTGGGGCCAACGTCCTGACTTTC. The full variable domain, completed using reference TRBV30 and TRBJ2-6, is SQTIHQWPATLVQPVGSPLSLECTVEGTSNPNLYWYRQAAGRGLQLLFYSVGIGQISSEVPQNLSASRPQDRQFILSSKKLLLSDSGFYLCAWSVLGQGVLSGANVLTFGAGSRLTVL.

This clone was detected only once. The chain has TRBV5-6 and TRBJ2-3; D possibly corresponds to TRBD1 (5 bases). The germline gives CDR1 SGHDT, CDR2 YYEEEE. Trimming cost V 1 base and J 4 bases, with 7 bases left between them. The length of the CDR3 is 13 residues. The CDR3 DNA reads TGTGCCAGCAGCTTGTCAGGGCCAGATACGCAGTATTTT. Translated, it gives CASSLSGPDTQYF.

The J gene is TRBJ1-2, the V gene TRBV27; possible D gene TRBD1, 6 bases. Germline lookup yields CDR1 MNHEY and CDR2 SMNVEV (reference sequence). This CDR3 spans 17 amino acids. V was clipped by 0 bases and J by 4 bases, with 18 bases between them. CDR3 bases: TGTGCCAGCAGTTTATCCGGCCCCAGGGGCCCCATCTATGGCTACACCTTC. Its translation is CASSLSGPRGPIYGYTF.

J is TRBJ1-2 and V is TRBV5-1; 8 nucleotides match TRBD1. The CDR3 has 15 amino acids. With 3 bases clipped from V and 8 bases from J, the junction kept 12 bases outside the gene matches. In germline, CDR1 is SGHRS, CDR2 YFSETQ. Written as DNA, the CDR3 is TGCGCCAGCAGCTCAGGCCCGGGACAGGCCCTGGGCTACACCTTC. Residues: CASSSGPGQALGYTF. The full variable domain, in which reference TRBV5-1 and TRBJ1-2 provide the parts outside the CDR3, is KAGVTQTPRYLIKTRGQQVTLSCSPISGHRSVSWYQQTPGQGLQFLFEYFSETQRNKGNFPGRFSGRQFSNSRSEMNVSTLELGDSALYLCASSSGPGQALGYTFGSGTRLTVV.

This rearrangement joins TRBV29-1 to TRBJ1-2; D is ambiguous. Germline V gene data show CDR1 as SQVTM and CDR2 as ANQGSEA. Trimming removed 5 bases at V and 0 bases at J, with 16 bases between. The CDR3 totals 15 residues. In nucleotides, the CDR3 is TGCAGCGTTTCAACCCAGCCCAGTCCTAACTATGGCTACACCTTC. Protein sequence: CSVSTQPSPNYGYTF.

The genes are TRBV27 and TRBJ1-2, with D tentatively TRBD1 (5 bases). The CDR3 consists of 15 residues. Germline loops: CDR1 MNHEY, CDR2 SMNVEV (reference sequence). V lost 2 bases and J 0 bases, leaving 10 bases between the germline ends. CDR3 DNA sequence: TGTGCCAGCAGTTTAGAGGGGAGAGCTAACTATGGCTACACCTTC. Translated, it gives CASSLEGRANYGYTF.

The chain uses TRBV6-6 and TRBJ2-7; no reliable D call. V was trimmed by 4 bases and J by 1 base, leaving 11 bases between them. There are 14 residues in the CDR3. Germline loops: CDR1 MNHNY, CDR2 SVGAGI (reference sequence). CDR3 bases: TGTGCCAGCAGTTCCCGACAAATTTCCTACGAGCAGTACTTC. Translating it yields CASSSRQISYEQYF.

Comments on this clone: A much larger clone differs from this one at a single base, so this may be a read error. The chain carries TRBV4-2 and TRBJ1-1, with TRBD1 matching over 8 bases. Germline values: CDR1 LGHNA, CDR2 YNFKEQ. The CDR3 is made up of 14 amino acids. With V trimmed by 4 bases and J by 1 base, 2 bases remained unmatched. The CDR3, as DNA: TGTGCCAGCAGCCTACAGGGGGAGAACACTGAAGCTTTCTTT. As protein: CASSLQGENTEAFF.

The chain uses TRBV14 and TRBJ1-2; no definite D call. This CDR3 is built from 15 residues. V lost 3 bases to trimming and J lost 4 bases, with 15 bases between them. Germline loops: CDR1 SGHDN, CDR2 FVKESK. Here the CDR3 reads CASSHKRPASYGYTF. The CDR3 DNA is TGTGCCAGCAGCCACAAGAGGCCAGCCAGCTATGGCTACACCTTC.

This clone appeared a single time. This chain connects TRBV6-6 to TRBJ2-6, with 7 nucleotides matching TRBD2. The CDR3 is 16 residues long. CDR1 is MNHNY, CDR2 SVGAGI, per germline (reference sequence). J was trimmed by 0 bases and V by 7 bases; bases with no gene match: 6. DNA of the CDR3: TGTGCCAGCACCCGGGACTACATCTCTGGGGCCAACGTCCTGACTTTC. This codes for CASTRDYISGANVLTF.